A single sample gave rise to the 3 T cell receptor beta chains below, sequenced in a study of blood T cell repertoires in COVID-19 (dated by TCRdb to about 2020). Receptor amplification or capture employed the immunoSEQ multiplex PCR assay. TCRdb's version of the immuneACCESS table is confined to in-frame rearrangements and falls short of the full clone set. An unresolved V gene accounts for under half of the shortfall where checked; the remainder is of unknown origin. The sample includes around 250,000 clones, with approximately 85% observed a single time. The ten largest clones capture less than 8.5% of the sample. Sequences were obtained from PBMCs or T cells enriched from blood (not recorded which). These receptors originate from a woman between 45 and 65 years old who had been exposed to COVID-19.

The chain uses TRBV28 and TRBJ2-1; 7 positions agree with TRBD2. Losses at the gene ends were 5 bases for V and 7 bases for J; bases not matched to a gene: 8. Germline V gene sequence: CDR1 MDHEN, CDR2 SYDVKM. This CDR3 has 14 residues. The DNA for the CDR3 is TGTGCCAGCAGTCGCTCGGGGGGACGGAATGAGCAGTTCTTC. It specifies CASSRSGGRNEQFF.

This chain uses TRBV7-2 with TRBJ2-7, with 7 bases that match TRBD2. Germline loops: CDR1 SGHTA, CDR2 FQGNSA. The ends lost 1 base at V and 2 bases at J; junction bases unmatched: 2. The CDR3 has 14 residues. The CDR3 DNA is TGTGCCAGCAGCTTAGTTGCGGGGGCCTACGAGCAGTACTTC. This gives the protein CASSLVAGAYEQYF.

The chain combines TRBV29-1 with TRBJ2-5; the match to TRBD1 covers 7 bases. Germline lookup yields CDR1 SQVTM and CDR2 ANQGSEA. With V trimmed by 4 bases and J by 7 bases, 6 bases remained unmatched. This CDR3 region has 12 residues. The DNA of the CDR3 is TGCAGCGTTGCAGGGGGTTTCGGGACCCAGTACTTC. Protein product: CSVAGGFGTQYF.